A selection of T cell receptor beta chains follows, all from one sample in a study of shared clonotypes between healthy human individuals. The data were produced by immunoSEQ multiplex PCR, yet TCRdb's version contains in-frame clones alone and is incomplete. Of nearly 2 million clones in the sample, over 85% are singletons; the top ten hold approximately 1.2%. The specimen was naive CD8+ T cells sorted from blood. The receptors derive from a man aged 18-30 years in good health. The CDR3 runs from the conserved cysteine through the conserved F or W. Each record gives: D gene, clone size, J gene, V gene, CDR3 DNA, CDR3 protein. The D gene is left open where the match is weak. The size field is filled for only some rows; it gives once, few, many or a size class.

.,.,TRBJ2-5,TRBV30,TGTGCCTGGAGTGTTGGTTCCCGGACCAAAGAGACCCAGTACTTC,CAWSVGSRTKETQYF
TRBD2,.,TRBJ2-1,TRBV10-3,TGTGCCATCAGTGAGTCTGAGGCTAGCGGGGATTACAATGAGCAGTTCTTC,CAISESEASGDYNEQFF
.,.,TRBJ1-1,TRBV6-6,TGTGCCAGCAGTACGGGAGGCTATACGGAAGCTTTCTTT,CASSTGGYTEAFF
TRBD1,.,TRBJ2-7,TRBV5-4,TGTGCCAGCAGCTTGGAGGGGGCAGTTGTCTACGAGCAGTACTTC,CASSLEGAVVYEQYF
TRBD2,.,TRBJ2-7,TRBV7-8,TGTGCCAGCAGCCCAGGACTAGCGGGAGTTTCCCACGAGCAGTACTTC,CASSPGLAGVSHEQYF
.,.,TRBJ1-5,TRBV7-8,TGTGCCAGCAGCTTAGAATGGGCAGGGAATCAGCCCCAGCATTTT,CASSLEWAGNQPQHF
TRBD2,.,TRBJ2-1,TRBV6-1,TGTGCCAGCAGGGGGGGGTCCTACAATGAGCAGTTCTTC,CASRGGSYNEQFF
.,.,TRBJ1-2,TRBV27,TGTGCCAGCAGCTTATCCACAGGGTTCGGCTACACCTTC,CASSLSTGFGYTF
TRBD1,.,TRBJ1-1,TRBV6-1,TGTGCCAGCAGTGAATTGGGACAGGGGTTTCGTCCTGAAGCTTTCTTT,CASSELGQGFRPEAFF
.,.,TRBJ2-3,TRBV4-2,TGTGCCAGCAGCCAGGGCCAGCGGGCGAGCACAGATACGCAGTATTTT,CASSQGQRASTDTQYF
.,.,TRBJ2-6,TRBV25-1,TGTGCCAGCAGTGAATGGGGATCTGGGGCCAACGTCCTGACTTTC,CASSEWGSGANVLTF
.,once,TRBJ2-7,TRBV5-1,TGCGCCAGCAGCTTACCGCCTGACAGCGTGGGATACGAGCAGTACTTC,CASSLPPDSVGYEQYF
.,.,TRBJ2-6,TRBV30,TGTGCCTGGAGTTTCTCGACAGTCTCCAACGTCCTGACTTTC,CAWSFSTVSNVLTF
TRBD1,.,TRBJ2-3,TRBV6-6,TGTGCCGGTTCGACCTCGGGACAGCACACAGATACGCAGTATTTT,CAGSTSGQHTDTQYF
.,.,TRBJ1-4,TRBV11-2,TGTGCCAGCAGCCGGCCTAATGAAAAACTGTTTTTT,CASSRPNEKLFF
.,.,TRBJ2-7,TRBV9,TGTGCCAGCACCCCCGGAGGGACATCCTACGAGCAGTACTTC,CASTPGGTSYEQYF
.,.,TRBJ1-1,TRBV7-9,TGTGCCAGCAGCCACTTCTTAGGCAGCAACACTGAAGCTTTCTTT,CASSHFLGSNTEAFF
.,.,TRBJ2-4,TRBV11-2,TGTGCCAGCAGCTCCTGGAAGGACGGGAGACAGGGAAACATTCAGTACTTC,CASSSWKDGRQGNIQYF
TRBD2,.,TRBJ2-7,TRBV5-6,TGTGCCAGCAGCTTGGGCGGGGGGTTTTCCTACGAGCAGTACTTC,CASSLGGGFSYEQYF
TRBD1,once,TRBJ1-2,TRBV11-2,TGTGCCAGCAGCGACAGGGGCTATGGCTACACCTTC,CASSDRGYGYTF
TRBD1,.,TRBJ2-2,TRBV5-6,TGTGCCAGCAGCGCGCCGGGACAGGGTACCGGGGAGCTGTTTTTT,CASSAPGQGTGELFF
.,.,TRBJ1-3,TRBV4-2,TGTGCCAGCAGCCAACAGAACCTCTTGGACACCATATATTTT,CASSQQNLLDTIYF